One and the same sample provided the 21 T cell receptor beta chains below, sequenced in a study of T cell repertoires in cytomegalovirus infection. These receptors' antigens are unknown. MiXCR was run by TCRdb on the reads, yielding one entry per CDR3 protein. The table records 300,000 to 400,000 distinct CDR3 sequences, about 25% of them present only once. Sequenced here: cultured PBMCs, sampled from culture after CMV antigen stimulation. Receptor source: a human donor in good health (CMV status not recorded). Some clones in this sample may be carry-over from other donors' samples.

The chain links TRBV6-8 to TRBJ2-5, with a tentative D call TRBD1 (6 bases). The V gene lost 6 bases and the J gene lost 5 bases, with 13 bases spanning the gap. This CDR3 is 13 amino acids long. Germline values: CDR1 MNHGY, CDR2 SAAAGT. The DNA of the CDR3 is TGTGCCAGCAGGGGCAGGGGTCGGGAGACCCAGTACTTC. Translation: CASRGRGRETQYF.

This clonotype has only a few counts. The chain joins TRBV27 to TRBJ1-2; 8 bases agree with TRBD1. V shed 3 bases and J 6 bases; nucleotides not matched to a gene: 12. CDR1 MNHEY and CDR2 SMNVEV come from the germline V gene (reference sequence). The CDR3 runs to 16 residues. CDR3 nucleotide sequence: TGTGCCAGCAGTTTTCGGGGCGACAGGGGAAGGGATGGCTACACCTTC. It specifies CASSFRGDRGRDGYTF.

The rearrangement joins TRBV28 to TRBJ2-7; 9 bases fit TRBD2. The germline CDR1 and CDR2 sequences are MDHEN and SYDVKM. This CDR3 spans 15 amino acids. The CDR3 sequence: CSQPRGLAGTYEQYF. The CDR3 region has the DNA TGTTCACAACCCCGGGGGCTAGCGGGGACCTACGAGCAGTACTTC.

V usage is TRBV15 and J usage is TRBJ2-1, with 7 bases lining up with TRBD2. Germline V gene data show CDR1 as LNHNV and CDR2 as YYDKDF (reference sequence). J lost 7 bases, V lost 4 bases, and 7 bases had no gene match. This CDR3 has 14 amino acids. CDR3: CATSMTSWLNEQFF. DNA of the CDR3: TGTGCCACCAGCATGACTAGCTGGCTGAATGAGCAGTTCTTC.

This clonotype was recorded a few times. The chain couples TRBV3-1 to TRBJ2-1, with TRBD2 identical over 10 bases. This CDR3 is built from 16 residues. Germline values: CDR1 LGHDT, CDR2 YNNKEL (reference sequence). After removal of 4 bases from V and 8 bases from J, the junction contained 11 bases not matched to a gene. CDR3 sequence (DNA): TGTGCCAGCAGCCCGAAGCGGGAGGGCCCTTATGATGAGCAGTTCTTC. Amino acid sequence: CASSPKREGPYDEQFF.

Regarding this clonotype: A much bigger clone sits one base away, suggesting this may be a read error. V and J are TRBV7-2 and TRBJ2-1; D gene uncertain. The germline gives CDR1 SGHTA, CDR2 FQGNSA. The CDR3 spans 13 residues. Here the CDR3 DNA reads TGTGTCAGCAGCACACGAAGGTACAATGAGCAGTTCTTC. Amino acids: CVSSTRRYNEQFF.

This clonotype appeared a few times. This chain uses TRBV11-2 with TRBJ2-1, with 7 bases fitting TRBD2. Germline V gene lookup returns CDR1 SGHAT and CDR2 FQNNGV. The CDR3 contains 14 residues. Trimming at V came to 3 bases and at J to 10 bases, leaving 9 bases not matched to a gene. CDR3 loop: CASSFGAGVEEQFF. In DNA, the CDR3 is TGTGCCAGCAGCTTCGGGGCGGGAGTAGAGGAGCAGTTCTTC.

This clonotype was observed a few times. V is TRBV5-6 and J is TRBJ2-3; 8 bases are shared with TRBD2. Germline assignment: CDR1 SGHDT and CDR2 YYEEEE. V lost 5 bases to trimming and J lost 6 bases; unmatched junction nucleotides: 8. The CDR3 runs 14 residues. The CDR3: CASSPGTRGDTQYF. DNA for the CDR3: TGTGCCAGCAGTCCCGGGACTAGAGGGGATACGCAGTATTTT.

This clonotype was recorded many times. This sequence joins TRBV7-2 and TRBJ2-1; 9 nucleotides agree with TRBD1. Germline CDR1 reads SGHTA; CDR2 reads FQGNSA. The CDR3 runs 18 residues. With 2 bases clipped from V and 6 bases from J, the junction kept 14 bases outside the gene matches. The CDR3 DNA reads TGTGCCAGCAGCTTAAGGGGTCGACAGGGGGACCTCCTCAATGAGCAGTTCTTC. This sequence encodes CASSLRGRQGDLLNEQFF.

This rearrangement joins TRBV29-1 to TRBJ1-1; D is perhaps TRBD1 (6 bases). Germline lookup yields CDR1 SQVTM and CDR2 ANQGSEA. The CDR3 runs 14 residues. V was pared by 4 bases and J by 1 base, with 13 bases between. The CDR3 sequence is CSVARGTGNTEAFF. The CDR3, as DNA: TGCAGCGTTGCAAGGGGGACGGGGAACACTGAAGCTTTCTTT.

This clonotype was seen only a few times. The gene calls are TRBV19 and TRBJ1-4; D is undetermined. CDR1 is LNHDA, CDR2 SQIVND, per germline (reference sequence). V lost 6 bases to trimming and J lost 2 bases, with 10 bases between them. The CDR3 runs to 14 residues. The CDR3 coding sequence is TGTGCCAGTAGCGTTAGTGGGACTAATGAAAAACTGTTTTTT. Translation: CASSVSGTNEKLFF.

This clonotype was observed a few times. The rearrangement links TRBV10-3 to TRBJ2-7, with 14 nucleotides matching TRBD2. This CDR3 has 18 amino acids. Per the germline V gene, CDR1 is ENHRY and CDR2 is SYGVKD. The V segment lost 6 bases and the J segment 7 bases; nucleotides outside the gene matches: 17. In DNA, the CDR3 is TGTGCCATCAGGAATGGTGGACTAGCGGGAGGAACCTTAGGGGAGCAGTACTTC. Amino acid sequence: CAIRNGGLAGGTLGEQYF.

This chain uses TRBV7-2 with TRBJ1-5; no reliable D call. CDR1 SGHTA and CDR2 FQGNSA come from the germline V gene. Trimming took 3 bases from V and 7 from J, leaving 16 bases between them. The CDR3 is 15 residues long. CDR3 DNA: TGTGCCAGCAGCTTTCACAGCCTCCCCCTCCAGCCCCAGCATTTT. Amino acid sequence: CASSFHSLPLQPQHF. The variable domain in full, completed from reference TRBV7-2 and TRBJ1-5, reads GAGVSQSPSNKVTEKGKDVELRCDPISGHTALYWYRQSLGQGLEFLIYFQGNSAPDKSGLPSDRFSAERTGGSVSTLTIQRTQQEDSAVYLCASSFHSLPLQPQHFGDGTRLSIL.

In its sample, this clonotype was seen many times. The chain recombines TRBV18 with TRBJ2-7, with D maybe TRBD1 (5 bases). Germline CDR1 KGHSH, CDR2 LQKENI. The CDR3 has 13 amino acids. The V gene lost 6 bases and the J gene lost 2 bases, with 11 bases spanning the gap. The CDR3 bases are TGTGCCAGCTCCATCAGGGAAACCTACGAGCAGTACTTC. It specifies CASSIRETYEQYF.

V usage is TRBV12-3 or TRBV12-4 and J usage is TRBJ2-1; 7 nucleotides line up with TRBD2. CDR3 length equals 13 residues. V lost 8 bases and J lost 5; bases outside the gene matches: 6. In DNA form, the CDR3 reads TGTGCCAGCGGGAGCGGGACCAACAATGAGCAGTTCTTC. This sequence encodes CASGSGTNNEQFF.

For this clonotype: A much larger clone differs from this one at a single base, so this may be a read error. The V call is TRBV7-2, the J call TRBJ2-3, with 12 bases that match TRBD2. V dropped 4 bases and J dropped 3; count of bases not matched to a gene: 8. This CDR3 spans 17 amino acids. The V gene's germline CDR1 is SGHTA and CDR2 FQGNSA. In DNA, the CDR3 is TGTGCCAGCAGCTCTAGCGGGAGGGTTTTGAGGACAGATACGCAGTATTTT. Protein product: CASSSSGRVLRTDTQYF.

This clonotype was counted a single time. The chain is built from TRBV7-2 and TRBJ2-7, with D perhaps matching TRBD1 (6 bases). V was clipped by 5 bases and J by 5 bases, with 7 bases between them. The germline CDR1 and CDR2 sequences are SGHTA and FQGNSA. This CDR3 has 11 residues. In nucleotides, the CDR3 is TGTGCCAGCAGCGCAGGGGACGAGCAGTACGTC. Residues: CASSAGDEQYV.

V is TRBV20-1 and J is TRBJ2-2, with a tentative D call TRBD2 (5 bases). V lost 1 base and J 7 bases, leaving 10 bases between the germline ends. The CDR3 consists of 13 residues. Germline CDR1 is DFQATT and CDR2 is SNEGSKA (reference sequence). DNA for the CDR3: TGCAGTGCTAGAGCGGCTAGCCACGGGGAGCTGTTTTTT. Its translation is CSARAASHGELFF.

The V call is TRBV6-6, the J call TRBJ1-1; 7 nucleotides align to TRBD1. CDR1 is MNHNY, CDR2 SVGAGI, per germline (reference sequence). This CDR3 comprises 13 residues. Germline trimming cut 6 bases from V and 8 bases from J; bases unmatched to any gene: 9. CDR3 sequence (DNA): TGTGCCAGCAGCCAGGGGGGGGGGGCCGAAGCTTTCTTT. Residues: CASSQGGGAEAFF.

This clonotype was found a few times. The rearrangement uses TRBV5-4 and TRBJ2-2; D is unresolved. The CDR3 extends over 14 amino acids. Germline-derived CDR1 and CDR2 are SGHNT and YYREEE (reference sequence). Trimming took 1 base from V and 4 from J, leaving 8 bases between them. CDR3: CASSLYQSTGELFF. The CDR3 bases are TGTGCCAGCAGCTTGTACCAAAGCACCGGGGAGCTGTTTTTT.

The V call is TRBV19, the J call TRBJ2-3; 9 bases are shared with TRBD2. The germline V gene encodes CDR1 LNHDA and CDR2 SQIVND (reference sequence). V trimming: 2 bases; J trimming: 0 bases; junction bases outside the gene matches: 9. This CDR3 has 18 amino acids. The CDR3 region has the DNA TGTGCCAGTAGTATATCTGGGCTAGCGGGATATAGCACAGATACGCAGTATTTT. Its protein is CASSISGLAGYSTDTQYF. The whole variable domain, filled in from reference TRBV19 and TRBJ2-3, reads DGGITQSPKYLFRKEGQNVTLSCEQNLNHDAMYWYRQDPGQGLRLIYYSQIVNDFQKGDIAEGYSVSREKKESFPLTVTSAQKNPTAFYLCASSISGLAGYSTDTQYFGPGTRLTVL.